Below are 6 T cell receptor beta chains sequenced from a single sample in a study of blood T cell repertoires in COVID-19. Profiled with immunoSEQ multiplex PCR; TCRdb holds only in-frame clones, not every one. This table holds tens of thousands of clones, around 87% found once. The specimen sequenced was peripheral blood. All receptors come from a man aged 50-59 years with active or convalescent COVID-19.

The chain joins TRBV20-1 to TRBJ2-7, with unresolved D. The CDR3 consists of 16 residues. Germline lookup yields CDR1 DFQATT and CDR2 SNEGSKA (reference sequence). The V end lost 3 bases, the J end lost 1 base, and 19 bases lay between the germline ends. The CDR3: CSASGLGLDKSYEQYV. The CDR3 DNA is TGCAGTGCTAGTGGGTTGGGCTTGGATAAATCCTACGAGCAGTACGTC.

The gene calls are TRBV5-1 and TRBJ2-3, with D tentatively TRBD1 (5 bases). Germline V gives CDR1 SGHRS, CDR2 YFSETQ. The CDR3 is made up of 14 amino acids. The V end was cut by 3 bases, the J end by 2 bases, with 10 bases between. DNA for the CDR3: TGCGCCAGCAGCTCATTACAGGACACAGATACGCAGTATTTT. Translation: CASSSLQDTDTQYF.

This CDR3 is CASSLGGGRATEQFF. CDR3 sequence (DNA): TGTGCCAGCAGCTTAGGTGGCGGGAGGGCCACTGAGCAGTTCTTC. The chain employs TRBV11-2 and TRBJ2-1, with 9 bases that match TRBD2. Unmatched junction bases numbered 7, after V lost 1 base and J lost 9 bases. The germline gives CDR1 SGHAT, CDR2 FQNNGV. The CDR3 consists of 15 residues.

This chain uses TRBV7-2 with TRBJ2-5; 7 nucleotides agree with TRBD1. Germline assignment: CDR1 SGHTA and CDR2 FQGNSA. The CDR3 length is 13 residues. J was trimmed by 5 bases and V by 4 bases; bases with no gene match: 4. Written as DNA, the CDR3 is TGTGCCAGCAGCTCCGACAGGGTTGAGACCCAGTACTTC. It specifies CASSSDRVETQYF. The full variable domain, rest sourced from reference TRBV7-2 and TRBJ2-5, is GAGVSQSPSNKVTEKGKDVELRCDPISGHTALYWYRQSLGQGLEFLIYFQGNSAPDKSGLPSDRFSAERTGGSVSTLTIQRTQQEDSAVYLCASSSDRVETQYFGPGTRLLVL.

The rearrangement links TRBV11-2 to TRBJ2-1, with TRBD1 matching over 7 bases. V was pared by 5 bases and J by 3 bases, with 7 bases of the junction left unmatched. The CDR3 sequence is 15 residues long. In germline, CDR1 is SGHAT, CDR2 FQNNGV. The CDR3 coding sequence is TGTGCCAGCAGCCCCCGGACAGGACTCTACAATGAGCAGTTCTTC. As protein: CASSPRTGLYNEQFF.

This clone has a single count. The chain links TRBV28 to TRBJ2-5; D perhaps matches TRBD2 (7 bases). In germline, CDR1 is MDHEN, CDR2 SYDVKM. V gave up 4 bases and J gave up 3 bases, with 15 bases separating them. The CDR3 loop spans 15 amino acids. CDR3 loop: CASSSGGAGKETQYF. In nucleotides, the CDR3 is TGTGCCAGCAGTTCTGGGGGGGCCGGGAAAGAGACCCAGTACTTC. The entire variable domain, with the rest obtained from reference TRBV28 and TRBJ2-5, is as follows: DVKVTQSSRYLVKRTGEKVFLECVQDMDHENMFWYRQDPGLGLRLIYFSYDVKMKEKGDIPEGYSVSREKKERFSLILESASTNQTSMYLCASSSGGAGKETQYFGPGTRLLVL.